Listed below are T cell receptor beta chains from one sample, sequenced in a study of T cells in Graves' hyperthyroidism and ophthalmopathy. TCRdb independently ran MiXCR on the multiplex PCR reads; one entry per CDR3 protein. The repertoire consists of roughly 380,000 distinct CDR3 sequences, with 13% occurring once and the leading ten covering about 20%. Material for sequencing was blood. Receptors were obtained from a man between 25 and 39 years old with Graves' hyperthyroidism that later progressed to Graves' ophthalmopathy. CDR3s include the opening cysteine and the closing phenylalanine or tryptophan.

j_call: TRBJ2-5; v_call: TRBV9; cdr3_aa: CASSVDADIWQETQYF
j_call: TRBJ2-1; v_call: TRBV20-1; cdr3_aa: CSARTGIHEQFF
j_call: TRBJ1-1; v_call: TRBV28; cdr3_aa: CASSEAWGEAFF
j_call: TRBJ2-7; v_call: TRBV28; cdr3_aa: CASSPGTSGNYEQYF
j_call: TRBJ2-5; v_call: TRBV4-1; cdr3_aa: CASSQGRDGQETQYF
j_call: TRBJ1-6; v_call: TRBV12-3/TRBV12-4; cdr3_aa: CASSPGQNSPLHF
j_call: TRBJ1-5; v_call: TRBV6-1; cdr3_aa: CASRATGNNQPQHF
j_call: TRBJ1-6; v_call: TRBV7-6; cdr3_aa: CASSRNSAGGNSPLHF
j_call: TRBJ1-1; v_call: TRBV20-1; cdr3_aa: CSARARDTEAFF
j_call: TRBJ2-1; v_call: TRBV5-1; cdr3_aa: CASSHGLAGGRNEQFF
j_call: TRBJ1-1; v_call: TRBV5-1; cdr3_aa: CASSATPAGQNTEAFF
j_call: TRBJ1-1; v_call: TRBV7-9; cdr3_aa: CASSLFGVGATTEAFF
j_call: TRBJ1-1; v_call: TRBV20-1; cdr3_aa: CSAWMDTNTEAFF
j_call: TRBJ1-5; v_call: TRBV7-9; cdr3_aa: CASGKRVQPQHF
j_call: TRBJ1-2; v_call: TRBV28; cdr3_aa: CASSFAGTDYGYTF
j_call: TRBJ2-3; v_call: TRBV24-1; cdr3_aa: CATSDWGQGADTQYF
j_call: TRBJ2-5; v_call: TRBV7-8; cdr3_aa: CASSLALAGGLETQYF
j_call: TRBJ2-5; v_call: TRBV2; cdr3_aa: CASSDGPGGGAEETQSF
j_call: TRBJ1-1; v_call: TRBV5-1; cdr3_aa: CASSLVREMEAFF
j_call: TRBJ1-6; v_call: TRBV7-9; cdr3_aa: CASSADRGLGNSPLHF
j_call: TRBJ2-3; v_call: TRBV19; cdr3_aa: CASSRGRGPSSTDTQYF
j_call: TRBJ2-3; v_call: TRBV7-8; cdr3_aa: CASSLVSGLATDTQYF
j_call: TRBJ1-3; v_call: TRBV12-3/TRBV12-4; cdr3_aa: CASSQDTDGNTIYF
j_call: TRBJ2-1; v_call: TRBV5-1; cdr3_aa: CASSLGSSTKEQFF
j_call: TRBJ1-2; v_call: TRBV20-1; cdr3_aa: CSARDLGTSANYGYTF
j_call: TRBJ1-6; v_call: TRBV20-1; cdr3_aa: CSARHLSYNSPLHF
j_call: TRBJ2-1; v_call: TRBV10-3; cdr3_aa: CAISERKTGVRDEQFF
j_call: TRBJ1-6; v_call: TRBV18; cdr3_aa: CASSPLAPASPDSPLHF
j_call: TRBJ2-3; v_call: TRBV12-3/TRBV12-4; cdr3_aa: CASSLRPSTDTQYF
j_call: TRBJ2-1; v_call: TRBV15; cdr3_aa: CATSRVGTSSNEQFF
j_call: TRBJ2-5; v_call: TRBV5-5; cdr3_aa: CASSFGRNQETQYF
j_call: TRBJ1-4; v_call: TRBV28; cdr3_aa: CASSYGQGGGLNEKLFF
j_call: TRBJ1-5; v_call: TRBV20-1; cdr3_aa: CSARDQGTANQPQHF
j_call: TRBJ1-5; v_call: TRBV28; cdr3_aa: CASSLGRSPYGNQPQHF
j_call: TRBJ2-7; v_call: TRBV6-1; cdr3_aa: CASKGRTLGEQYF
j_call: TRBJ1-2; v_call: TRBV20-1; cdr3_aa: CSAEQGADYGYTF
j_call: TRBJ1-4; v_call: TRBV6-1; cdr3_aa: CASSIQYRATNEKLFF
j_call: TRBJ1-2; v_call: TRBV6-1; cdr3_aa: CASSEGPQAYGYTF
j_call: TRBJ1-1; v_call: TRBV28; cdr3_aa: CASRPRKNTEAFF
j_call: TRBJ2-7; v_call: TRBV2; cdr3_aa: CASKSTKGSSYEQYF
j_call: TRBJ1-6; v_call: TRBV20-1; cdr3_aa: CSALHYRGDNSPLHF
j_call: TRBJ2-5; v_call: TRBV11-2; cdr3_aa: CASRPGLAGGPETQYF
j_call: TRBJ2-7; v_call: TRBV2; cdr3_aa: CASSEPGQGPYEQYF
j_call: TRBJ1-1; v_call: TRBV12-3/TRBV12-4; cdr3_aa: CASSWARAEAFF
j_call: TRBJ1-5; v_call: TRBV19; cdr3_aa: CASSMDGGTGQPQHF
j_call: TRBJ2-1; v_call: TRBV7-2; cdr3_aa: CASSPSGTHYNEQFF
j_call: TRBJ2-1; v_call: TRBV3-1; cdr3_aa: CASSLAGGPGYEQFF
j_call: TRBJ2-3; v_call: TRBV7-9; cdr3_aa: CASSFRTSGGEDTQYF
j_call: TRBJ2-7; v_call: TRBV7-3; cdr3_aa: CASSLIGGTGSYEQYF
j_call: TRBJ1-1; v_call: TRBV6-1; cdr3_aa: CASSYGGAEAFF
j_call: TRBJ2-7; v_call: TRBV7-2; cdr3_aa: CASSYRGLDEQYF
j_call: TRBJ2-4; v_call: TRBV4-1; cdr3_aa: CASSQGQVAKNIQYF
j_call: TRBJ1-4; v_call: TRBV6-1; cdr3_aa: CASSETVGTVYSNEKLFF